This TCR beta chain was observed in a study of cytomegalovirus exposure and HLA in healthy donors. Study-wide results and limits: Most TCR beta V segments were productive about 90% or about 30% of the time in an earlier analysis. The study recorded 150 to 200 TCR beta chains that were cytomegalovirus-associated.

Comment on this clone: Its matching antigen is unknown.

The PCR used 60 Vbeta and 13 Jbeta primers. Here immunoSEQ multiplex PCR was the method, and the copy in TCRdb shows in-frame clones only, minus some. The sample lists about 160,000 clones, about 71% occurring once. Germline V gene sequence: CDR1 SGHAT, CDR2 FQNNGV. J gave up 3 bases and V 5 bases, and 3 bases lay outside the gene matches. CDR3 size: 13 residues. The chain uses TRBV11-2 and TRBJ2-5, with 7 bases matching TRBD1. Input material: PBMCs. The receptor comes from a woman in her 30s in good health and CMV-seronegative. In nucleotides, the CDR3 is TGTGCCAGCAGCCCTGACAGGGAAGAGACCCAGTACTTC. Translating it yields CASSPDREETQYF.